The 19 T cell receptor beta chains in this list originate from one sample, sequenced in a study of identical twins. MiXCR, run by TCRdb on the 5' RACE reads, gives a single entry per CDR3 protein. The sample lists 200,000 to 250,000 distinct CDR3 sequences; roughly an eighth were seen once. Sequenced: memory (CD45RO+) T cells sorted from blood. These receptor sequences come from a young woman in good health.

There are many counts of this clonotype. The chain is built from TRBV12-3 or TRBV12-4 and TRBJ2-1, with 7 nucleotides matching TRBD1. The length of the CDR3 is 13 residues. V was pared by 5 bases and J by 4 bases, with 2 bases of the junction left unmatched. The CDR3 is CASSPTGYNEQFF. The CDR3 DNA reads as TGTGCCAGCAGTCCGACAGGGTACAATGAGCAGTTCTTC.

This clonotype has more than one count but fewer than ten. V usage is TRBV4-3 and J usage is TRBJ1-1; 7 positions agree with TRBD1. Germline CDR1 and CDR2: LGHNA and YSLEER. There are 14 residues in the CDR3. Trimming took 1 base from V and 3 from J; bases not matched to a gene: 2. The CDR3 here is CASSQGQGDTEAFF. The CDR3, as DNA: TGCGCCAGCAGCCAAGGACAGGGAGACACTGAAGCTTTCTTT.

This clonotype was seen only a few times. The rearrangement uses TRBV12-3 or TRBV12-4 and TRBJ1-5, with D tentatively TRBD1 (5 bases). V was cut by 4 bases and J by 7 bases, with 8 bases left in between. The CDR3 has 12 amino acids. The CDR3 DNA reads TGTGCCAGCAGTTGGGGCGGCCAGCCCCAGCATTTT. Protein sequence: CASSWGGQPQHF.

This clonotype turned up a few times. The chain couples TRBV7-2 to TRBJ2-1; D may be TRBD2 (6 bases). Germline CDR1 SGHTA, CDR2 FQGNSA. The germline V and J ends were trimmed by 3 bases and 7 bases, with 7 bases remaining between them. The CDR3 length is 12 residues. The CDR3 reads CASSFGLNEQFF. As DNA, the CDR3 is TGTGCCAGCAGCTTCGGACTAAATGAGCAGTTCTTC.

The chain carries TRBV20-1 and TRBJ2-2; 11 nucleotides align to TRBD2. Germline V gene sequence: CDR1 DFQATT, CDR2 SNEGSKA (reference sequence). The CDR3 extends over 15 amino acids. After removal of 0 bases from V and 7 bases from J, the junction contained 4 bases not matched to a gene. CDR3 loop: CSARDATSGSGELFF. CDR3 nucleotide sequence: TGCAGTGCTAGAGATGCCACTAGCGGGAGCGGGGAGCTGTTTTTT.

The table lists this clonotype with many counts. The chain is built from TRBV11-2 and TRBJ2-3, with D perhaps matching TRBD1 (5 bases). The CDR3 contains 14 residues. CDR1 and CDR2 (germline): SGHAT, FQNNGV. The germline V and J ends were trimmed by 1 base and 4 bases, with 9 bases remaining between them. The CDR3 region is CASSLAGNPDTQYF. The CDR3 DNA is TGTGCCAGCAGCTTAGCAGGGAATCCAGATACGCAGTATTTT. Based on the CDR3 plus reference TRBV11-2 and TRBJ2-3, the full variable domain is EAGVAQSPRYKIIEKRQSVAFWCNPISGHATLYWYQQILGQGPKLLIQFQNNGVVDDSQLPKDRFSAERLKGVDSTLKIQPAKLEDSAVYLCASSLAGNPDTQYFGPGTRLTVL.

This clonotype was counted a few times. This chain links TRBV20-1 with TRBJ2-3, with D possibly TRBD2 on 5 matching bases. This CDR3 contains 14 residues. The V and J ends lost 4 bases and 4 bases respectively, with 15 bases between them. Germline-derived CDR1 and CDR2 are DFQATT and SNEGSKA (reference sequence). CDR3 DNA sequence: TGCAGTGCTAAGGAGGCAGCACACCCAGATACGCAGTATTTT. This codes for CSAKEAAHPDTQYF.

This clonotype was seen only a few times. This chain uses TRBV20-1 with TRBJ2-7, with D perhaps TRBD1 or TRBD2 (5 bases each). The CDR3 runs 12 residues. V was trimmed by 0 bases and J by 9 bases, leaving 12 bases between them. Looked up from germline, CDR1 is DFQATT and CDR2 is SNEGSKA (reference sequence). The CDR3 sequence: CSARDEGSLQYF. The CDR3 bases are TGCAGTGCTAGAGATGAGGGGTCCCTGCAGTACTTC.

This clonotype came up a few times. The chain employs TRBV6-2 or TRBV6-3 and TRBJ2-1; 8 bases align to TRBD2. J lost 4 bases, V lost 7 bases, and 3 bases had no gene match. Per the germline V gene, CDR1 is MNHEY and CDR2 is SVGEGT. The CDR3 sequence is 13 residues long. CDR3 region: CASTSGSYNEQFF. CDR3 nucleotide sequence: TGTGCCAGCACCAGCGGGAGTTACAATGAGCAGTTCTTC.

This clonotype was observed many times. This chain links TRBV6-1 with TRBJ2-1, with D possibly TRBD2 on 6 matching bases. V was shortened by 6 bases and J by 7 bases, with 19 bases between the two germline ends. This CDR3 has 15 residues. CDR1 MNHNS and CDR2 SASEGT come from the germline V gene. The CDR3 region is CASSNRDSRGNEQFF. The CDR3 region has the DNA TGTGCCAGCAGCAACCGGGACTCCCGAGGAAATGAGCAGTTCTTC.

A few counts support this clonotype. A read error may explain this, as a much larger clone is one base away. V usage is TRBV7-9 and J usage is TRBJ1-1, with D possibly being TRBD1 (5 bases). Per germline, CDR1 SEHNR and CDR2 FQNEAQ (reference sequence). V gave up 5 bases and J gave up 1 base, with 8 bases separating them. The CDR3 runs to 13 residues. CDR3 DNA sequence: TGTGCCAGCAGCCCACAGGAGAACACTGAAGCTTTCTTT. It translates to CASSPQENTEAFF.

This clonotype was seen many times. The chain recombines TRBV12-3 or TRBV12-4 with TRBJ2-3, with D perhaps matching TRBD1 (6 bases). CDR3 length equals 12 residues. V shed 5 bases and J shed 5 bases, with 8 bases lying between them. CDR3 residues: CASSPTGDTQYF. The CDR3 DNA follows: TGTGCCAGCAGTCCGACAGGAGATACGCAGTATTTT.

This clonotype was observed a handful of times. This chain connects TRBV20-1 to TRBJ2-7; 7 bases fit TRBD2. Trimming removed 6 bases from V and 5 bases from J; junction bases left unmatched: 10. The germline V gene encodes CDR1 DFQATT and CDR2 SNEGSKA (reference sequence). This CDR3 spans 13 amino acids. The CDR3 nucleotides are TGCAGTGCCCTAATCGGGGCGGGAGACGAGCAGTACTTC. Translating gives CSALIGAGDEQYF.

This clonotype was observed many times. CDR3 in amino acids: CASRTREGNSPLHF. As DNA, the CDR3 is TGTGCCAGCAGGACCAGGGAAGGCAATTCACCCCTCCACTTT. V is TRBV11-3 and J is TRBJ1-6; possibly TRBD1 for D (5 bases). CDR1 is SGHNT, CDR2 YENEEA, per germline. V was trimmed by 6 bases and J by 7 bases, leaving 13 bases between them. This CDR3 comprises 14 residues.

This clonotype was seen a handful of times. This chain links TRBV7-6 with TRBJ2-7; the D gene is possibly TRBD1 (6 bases). The ends were cut back, 5 bases at V and 2 bases at J, with 13 bases in the middle. The germline V gene has CDR1 SGHVS and CDR2 FNYEAQ. This CDR3 has 14 residues. The CDR3 sequence: CASSPRQDAYEQYF. DNA for the CDR3: TGTGCCAGCAGCCCCAGACAGGATGCCTACGAGCAGTACTTC.

This clonotype was seen repeatedly, ten times or more. This chain links TRBV7-2 with TRBJ2-5; no reliable D call. From germline, CDR1 is SGHTA and CDR2 FQGNSA. Trimming left V 2 bases short and J 4 bases short, with 8 bases between. The CDR3 has 13 amino acids. DNA for the CDR3: TGTGCCAGCAGCTTATTTACAAGAGAGACCCAGTACTTC. Protein product: CASSLFTRETQYF.

The chain uses TRBV6-1 and TRBJ1-4, with TRBD1 as a possible D gene (5 bases). The length of the CDR3 is 16 residues. In germline, CDR1 is MNHNS, CDR2 SASEGT. Trimming pared 7 bases from V and 0 bases from J, leaving 15 bases between. The DNA for the CDR3 is TGTGCCAGCACTACGGTAGGGGAATCAACTAATGAAAAACTGTTTTTT. This gives the protein CASTTVGESTNEKLFF.

The chain is built from TRBV20-1 and TRBJ2-3, with 7 nucleotides matching TRBD2. Per the germline V gene, CDR1 is DFQATT and CDR2 is SNEGSKA (reference sequence). V shed 5 bases and J 5 bases; nucleotides not matched to a gene: 1. The CDR3 runs to 11 residues. The CDR3 DNA sequence: TGCAGTGCTTTAGCGGGAGATACGCAGTATTTT. Protein sequence: CSALAGDTQYF.

The J gene is TRBJ2-5, the V gene TRBV12-3 or TRBV12-4; the match to TRBD2 covers 9 bases. The CDR3 length is 14 residues. With V trimmed by 6 bases and J by 1 base, 3 bases remained unmatched. The CDR3 region is CASRTSGSQETQYF. The CDR3 nucleotides are TGTGCCAGCAGGACTAGCGGTTCCCAAGAGACCCAGTACTTC.